These T cell receptor beta chains were read from a single sample in a study of HIV-infected patients and healthy controls. TCRdb ran MiXCR on the 5' RACE reads and lists one entry per CDR3 protein. This sample has fewer than 5,500 distinct CDR3 sequences, with approximately 8.3% found just once. Sequences were derived from blood, sampled during antiretroviral therapy. The receptors stem from an adult with HIV infection. Each CDR3 is given with its conserved first and last residue. A D gene is named only where the DNA matches it firmly. Rows give clone size only sometimes, using once, few, many, or a class for an expanded clone.

TRBJ2-3	medium-sized	-	TRBV7-3	CASSSTAASTDTQYF	TGTGCCAGCAGCTCGACAGCGGCTAGCACAGATACGCAGTATTTT
TRBJ2-1	-	TRBD1	TRBV20-1	CSARGTGLSSYNEQFF	TGCAGTGCTAGGGGGACAGGCCTGAGCTCCTACAATGAGCAGTTCTTC
TRBJ2-1	medium-sized	TRBD2	TRBV28	CASSFAGDAAYYNEQFF	TGTGCCAGCAGTTTTGCGGGGGATGCCGCGTACTACAATGAGCAGTTCTTC
TRBJ2-5	medium-sized	TRBD2	TRBV29-1	CSVEDHRQVPLRAGGSQETQYF	TGCAGCGTTGAAGATCATCGACAGGTTCCCTTGCGAGCGGGGGGAAGCCAAGAGACCCAGTACTTC
TRBJ2-1	medium-sized	TRBD2	TRBV9	CASSVGLAGGHEQFF	TGTGCCAGCAGCGTAGGACTAGCGGGGGGACACGAGCAGTTCTTC
TRBJ2-3	-	-	TRBV6-2/TRBV6-3	CASKRTDTQYF	TGTGCCAGCAAAAGAACAGATACGCAGTATTTT
TRBJ1-1	medium-sized	-	TRBV27	CASSGQKGSTEAFF	TGTGCCAGCAGTGGACAGAAGGGTTCCACTGAAGCTTTCTTT
TRBJ2-4	medium-sized	-	TRBV29-1	CSVEVRGARVDIQYF	TGCAGCGTTGAAGTTCGAGGAGCTAGAGTAGACATTCAGTACTTC
TRBJ2-1	once	TRBD1	TRBV12-3/TRBV12-4	CASGQGASGAYNEQFF	TGTGCCAGCGGACAGGGGGCCTCAGGAGCCTACAATGAGCAGTTCTTC
TRBJ1-2	many	-	TRBV19	CASSIKGKRDGYTF	TGTGCCAGTAGTATAAAGGGAAAAAGGGATGGCTACACCTTC
TRBJ1-4	many	-	TRBV5-1	CASSVQGFDNEKLFF	TGCGCCAGCAGCGTACAGGGCTTTGATAATGAAAAACTGTTTTTT